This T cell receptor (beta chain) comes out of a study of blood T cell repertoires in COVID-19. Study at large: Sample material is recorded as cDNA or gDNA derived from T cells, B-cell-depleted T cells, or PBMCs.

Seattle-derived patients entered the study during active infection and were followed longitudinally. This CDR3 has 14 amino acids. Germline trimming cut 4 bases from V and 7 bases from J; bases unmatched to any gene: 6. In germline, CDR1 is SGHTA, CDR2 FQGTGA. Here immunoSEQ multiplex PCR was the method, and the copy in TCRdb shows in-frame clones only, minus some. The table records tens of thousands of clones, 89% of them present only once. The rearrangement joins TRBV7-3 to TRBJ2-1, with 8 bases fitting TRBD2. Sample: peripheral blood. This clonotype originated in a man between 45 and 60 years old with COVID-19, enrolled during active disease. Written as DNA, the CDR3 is TGTGCCAGCAGCTCCCGAGGCGGGGGGAATGAGCAGTTCTTC. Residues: CASSSRGGGNEQFF.